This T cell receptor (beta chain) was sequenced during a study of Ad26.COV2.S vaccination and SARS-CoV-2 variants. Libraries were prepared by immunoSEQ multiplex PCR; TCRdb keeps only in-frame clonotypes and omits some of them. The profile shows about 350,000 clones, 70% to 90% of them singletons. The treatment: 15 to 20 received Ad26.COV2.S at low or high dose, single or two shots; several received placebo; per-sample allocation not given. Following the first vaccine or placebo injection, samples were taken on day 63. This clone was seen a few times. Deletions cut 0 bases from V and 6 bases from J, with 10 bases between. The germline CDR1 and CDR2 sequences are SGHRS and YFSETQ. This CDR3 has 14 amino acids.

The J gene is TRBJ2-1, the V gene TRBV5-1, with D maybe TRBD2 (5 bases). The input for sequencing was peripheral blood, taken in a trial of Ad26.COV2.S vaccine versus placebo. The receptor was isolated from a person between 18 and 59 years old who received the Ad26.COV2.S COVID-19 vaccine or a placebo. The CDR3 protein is CASSLALATNEQFF. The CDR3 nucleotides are TGCGCCAGCAGCTTGGCTCTAGCAACCAATGAGCAGTTCTTC.